These 22 T cell receptor beta chains came from one sample sequenced in a study of beta chain features in type 1 diabetes. General study findings and limits: A moderate, significant TCRB CDR3 shortening appeared in type 1 diabetes across four CD4+ subsets.

The entirety of the isolated RNA underwent reverse transcription, so expressed TCRB transcripts were sequenced. Some clones are missing from TCRdb's copy, which holds only in-frame ones; the method was immunoSEQ multiplex PCR. The sample lists 280,000 or so clones; approximately 16% were seen once. No cognate antigen is known for these TCRs. Sequenced input: naive CD4+ T cells from blood. All receptors derive from a young man with type 1 diabetes.

This clone was detected only a few times. The V and J genes are TRBV9 and TRBJ2-3; D is possibly TRBD1 (7 bases). There are 17 residues in the CDR3. Trimming removed 3 bases from V and 2 bases from J, with 19 bases in between. The germline gives CDR1 SGDLS, CDR2 YYNGEE. CDR3 in DNA: TGTGCCAGCAGCGCGAGGGGGCCGCGGGAACTCACAGATACGCAGTATTTT. Translated, it gives CASSARGPRELTDTQYF.

This clone has only a few counts. V is TRBV9 and J is TRBJ1-2; D unclear. CDR1 is SGDLS and CDR2 is YYNGEE in the germline V gene. Deletions cut 7 bases from V and 0 bases from J, with 13 bases between. The CDR3 is 14 amino acids. As DNA, the CDR3 is TGTGCCAGCGGGCAGACATCAGCTAACTATGGCTACACCTTC. The encoded protein is CASGQTSANYGYTF.

This clone came up a few times. V is TRBV30 and J is TRBJ2-2; 8 bases are shared with TRBD2. Trimming cost V 0 bases and J 3 bases; bases outside gene matches: 6. Germline V lookup: CDR1 GTSNPN, CDR2 SVGIG (reference sequence). The CDR3 is 16 residues long. The CDR3 nucleotides are TGTGCCTGGAGTGTCCGGGGGGGGTCGCACACCGGGGAGCTGTTTTTT. Encoded protein: CAWSVRGGSHTGELFF.

CDR3 DNA: TGTGCCAGCAGCTCACCAGGGGGGGAGACCCAGTACTTC. Its protein product is CASSSPGGETQYF. This chain joins TRBV9 and TRBJ2-5; D possibly corresponds to TRBD1 (7 bases). This CDR3 comprises 13 residues. The germline gives CDR1 SGDLS, CDR2 YYNGEE. Trimming took 4 bases from V and 5 from J, leaving 12 bases between them.

V gene TRBV14 combines with J gene TRBJ2-1; weak D call: TRBD2 (6 bases). Trimming pared 6 bases from V and 6 bases from J, leaving 21 bases between. Looked up from germline, CDR1 is SGHDN and CDR2 is FVKESK. The CDR3 sequence is 16 residues long. Here the CDR3 reads CASSPGLAGTSNEQFF. Written as DNA, the CDR3 is TGTGCCAGCAGTCCTGGTTTGGCGGGGACTTCCAATGAGCAGTTCTTC. The full variable domain, in which reference TRBV14 and TRBJ2-1 provide the parts outside the CDR3, is EAGVTQFPSHSVIEKGQTVTLRCDPISGHDNLYWYRRVMGKEIKFLLHFVKESKQDESGMPNNRFLAERTGGTYSTLKVQPAELEDSGVYFCASSPGLAGTSNEQFFGPGTRLTVL.

This clone was counted only a few times. One end of the junction is discordant with germline, which a read error may explain. The rearrangement joins TRBV30 to TRBJ2-7; 12 nucleotides agree with TRBD2. Germline loops: CDR1 GTSNPN, CDR2 SVGIG (reference sequence). The CDR3 covers 12 residues. In DNA, the CDR3 is TGTGCCTGGAGGGCCGGACTAGCGGGACCCAACTTC. This gives the protein CAWRAGLAGPNF. Complete variable domain (other parts from reference TRBV30 and TRBJ2-7): SQTIHQWPATLVQPVGSPLSLECTVEGTSNPNLYWYRQAAGRGLQLLFYSVGIGQISSEVPQNLSASRPQDRQFILSSKKLLLSDSGFYLCAWRAGLAGPNFGPGTRLTVT.

This clone occurred a few times. The chain links TRBV9 to TRBJ2-3; 11 positions agree with TRBD2. Germline V gene lookup returns CDR1 SGDLS and CDR2 YYNGEE. With V trimmed by 0 bases and J by 2 bases, 5 bases remained unmatched. This CDR3 has 17 residues. Here the CDR3 reads CASSVEASGRYTDTQYF. DNA of the CDR3: TGTGCCAGCAGCGTAGAGGCTAGCGGGAGGTACACAGATACGCAGTATTTT. The full variable domain, in which reference TRBV9 and TRBJ2-3 provide the parts outside the CDR3, is DSGVTQTPKHLITATGQRVTLRCSPRSGDLSVYWYQQSLDQGLQFLIQYYNGEERAKGNILERFSAQQFPDLHSELNLSSLELGDSALYFCASSVEASGRYTDTQYFGPGTRLTVL.

V gene TRBV18 combines with J gene TRBJ2-3; TRBD1 matches 9 bases. J was trimmed by 2 bases and V by 5 bases; bases with no gene match: 5. This CDR3 spans 15 amino acids. Per germline, CDR1 KGHSH and CDR2 LQKENI. The CDR3 DNA reads TGTGCCAGCTCAAAGGACAGGGGCTCCACAGATACGCAGTATTTT. Amino acids: CASSKDRGSTDTQYF.

The chain carries TRBV5-5 and TRBJ2-1; 7 nucleotides line up with TRBD2. The J segment lost 8 bases and the V segment lost 2 bases, leaving 7 bases of the junction unmatched. CDR3 size: 14 residues. CDR1 is SGHKS, CDR2 YYEKEE, per germline (reference sequence). CDR3 loop: CASSFSAGWDEQFF. The DNA for the CDR3 is TGTGCCAGCAGCTTCTCAGCGGGATGGGATGAGCAGTTCTTC.

The rearrangement links TRBV10-3 to TRBJ2-1, with D possibly being TRBD1 (5 bases). The CDR3 extends over 14 amino acids. Germline V gives CDR1 ENHRY, CDR2 SYGVKD. V was clipped by 4 bases and J by 6 bases, with 13 bases between them. CDR3 nucleotide sequence: TGTGCCATCAGTGGGAGACAGCTACTCAATGAGCAGTTCTTC. Translating gives CAISGRQLLNEQFF.

This sequence joins TRBV5-6 and TRBJ2-3, with a weak D call TRBD1 (6 bases). The CDR3 runs 18 residues. Germline V gives CDR1 SGHDT, CDR2 YYEEEE. V gave up 0 bases and J gave up 2 bases, with 19 bases separating them. CDR3 in amino acids: CASSLVRSGRGNTDTQYF. CDR3 DNA sequence: TGTGCCAGCAGCTTGGTACGATCGGGCAGGGGAAACACAGATACGCAGTATTTT.

The chain employs TRBV28 and TRBJ1-3; TRBD1 aligns across 8 bases. Germline CDR1 reads MDHEN; CDR2 reads SYDVKM. J was trimmed by 6 bases and V by 6 bases; bases with no gene match: 4. There are 13 residues in the CDR3. CDR3 amino acids: CASSPGQENTIYF. Written as DNA, the CDR3 is TGTGCCAGCAGCCCGGGACAGGAAAACACCATATATTTT.

This clone has only a few counts. This chain connects TRBV19 to TRBJ1-2, with D uncertain. CDR3 length: 13 residues. Trimming took 4 bases from V and 4 from J, leaving 10 bases between them. Germline V gene data show CDR1 as LNHDA and CDR2 as SQIVND (reference sequence). The CDR3 sequence: CASSNRNSYGYTF. CDR3 nucleotides: TGTGCCAGTAGTAACCGCAACAGCTATGGCTACACCTTC.

A few counts support this clone. The genes are TRBV7-2 and TRBJ1-2; D is possibly TRBD1 (5 bases). This CDR3 has 14 amino acids. V gave up 6 bases and J gave up 2 bases, with 13 bases separating them. Germline V lookup: CDR1 SGHTA, CDR2 FQGNSA. DNA of the CDR3: TGTGCCAGCAGTCGTGGGGCAGAGAACTATGGCTACACCTTC. It yields the protein CASSRGAENYGYTF. The whole variable domain, filled in from reference TRBV7-2 and TRBJ1-2, reads GAGVSQSPSNKVTEKGKDVELRCDPISGHTALYWYRQSLGQGLEFLIYFQGNSAPDKSGLPSDRFSAERTGGSVSTLTIQRTQQEDSAVYLCASSRGAENYGYTFGSGTRLTVV.

There are a few counts of this clone. The rearrangement joins TRBV15 to TRBJ2-1, with 13 bases identical to TRBD2. CDR3 size: 13 residues. Germline CDR1 is LNHNV and CDR2 is YYDKDF (reference sequence). Losses at the gene ends were 9 bases for V and 7 bases for J; bases not matched to a gene: 3. CDR3 sequence: CATLAGGTNEQFF. CDR3 nucleotide sequence: TGTGCCACACTAGCGGGAGGGACGAATGAGCAGTTCTTC.

The rearrangement links TRBV6-5 to TRBJ2-2; D possibly corresponds to TRBD2 (5 bases). Trimming removed 2 bases from V and 4 bases from J, with 8 bases in between. The CDR3 extends over 14 amino acids. Germline loops: CDR1 MNHEY, CDR2 SVGAGI. The DNA for the CDR3 is TGTGCCAGCAGTTACAGGACTCCCACCGGGGAGCTGTTTTTT. Protein product: CASSYRTPTGELFF.

In its sample, this clone was seen once. This chain links TRBV27 with TRBJ2-5; 8 nucleotides match TRBD1. CDR3 length: 15 residues. Trimming at V came to 8 bases and at J to 4 bases, leaving 12 bases not matched to a gene. Germline assignment: CDR1 MNHEY and CDR2 SMNVEV (reference sequence). The CDR3 is CASGGNRGRIETQYF. CDR3 bases: TGTGCCAGCGGAGGAAACAGGGGGAGGATAGAGACCCAGTACTTC.

This clone was detected a few times. V usage is TRBV7-9 and J usage is TRBJ2-1, with D maybe TRBD2 (6 bases). The CDR3 contains 14 residues. Germline V CDR1 and CDR2: SEHNR, FQNEAQ (reference sequence). The V end lost 3 bases, the J end lost 6 bases, and 12 bases lay between the germline ends. The CDR3: CASSFVGGVNEQFF. CDR3 nucleotides: TGTGCCAGCAGCTTTGTTGGAGGGGTCAATGAGCAGTTCTTC.

The chain combines TRBV7-2 with TRBJ1-2, with 7 bases that match TRBD1. CDR3 length equals 16 residues. Germline CDR1 and CDR2: SGHTA and FQGNSA. The V segment lost 4 bases and the J segment 4 bases; nucleotides outside the gene matches: 12. In DNA, the CDR3 is TGTGCCAGCAGCTCCTTTCGACAGGGAGGAAGCTATGGCTACACCTTC. This sequence encodes CASSSFRQGGSYGYTF.

In this sample, this clone turned up a few times. Here the CDR3 reads CAWAGQGASNTEAFF. The DNA for the CDR3 is TGTGCCTGGGCGGGACAGGGGGCCTCGAACACTGAAGCTTTCTTT. The chain recombines TRBV30 with TRBJ1-1, with 12 bases identical to TRBD1. Unmatched junction bases numbered 5, after V lost 5 bases and J lost 1 base. The V gene's germline CDR1 is GTSNPN and CDR2 SVGIG (reference sequence). This CDR3 comprises 15 residues.

Only a few counts were recorded for this clone. The gene calls are TRBV7-2 and TRBJ2-1; the match to TRBD2 covers 7 bases. The germline CDR1 and CDR2 sequences are SGHTA and FQGNSA. Trimming at V came to 2 bases and at J to 0 bases, leaving 4 bases not matched to a gene. The CDR3 is 16 amino acids. The CDR3 DNA is TGTGCCAGCAGCTTACAGGCTAGCGGCTCCTACAATGAGCAGTTCTTC. Translation gives CASSLQASGSYNEQFF.

The chain links TRBV6-5 to TRBJ1-6, with D unclear. Trimming cost V 0 bases and J 10 bases, with 10 bases left between them. Germline loops: CDR1 MNHEY, CDR2 SVGAGI. This CDR3 contains 14 residues. The CDR3 coding sequence is TGTGCCAGCAGTTACTCGAGTACCCACTCACCCCTCCACTTT. Its translation is CASSYSSTHSPLHF.